A single sample is the source of the 10 T cell receptor beta chains below, sequenced in a study of chemoradiotherapy in HPV16-positive cancers. Produced via immunoSEQ multiplex PCR; TCRdb's table is partial and in-frame only. The sample yields more than 9,500 clones, roughly 80% seen once. Sampling was carried out from a patient who underwent chemoradiotherapy. The origin of the receptors is a human donor with HPV-associated anogenital cancer.

The chain carries TRBV7-3 and TRBJ2-2, with D perhaps matching TRBD1 (6 bases). The germline V gene has CDR1 SGHTA and CDR2 FQGTGA. V was cut by 6 bases and J by 5 bases, with 7 bases left in between. CDR3 length: 12 residues. In DNA form, the CDR3 reads TGTGCCAGCAGACAGGGAACCGGGGAGCTGTTTTTT. Residues: CASRQGTGELFF. The full variable domain, in which reference TRBV7-3 and TRBJ2-2 provide the parts outside the CDR3, is GAGVSQTPSNKVTEKGKYVELRCDPISGHTALYWYRQSLGQGPEFLIYFQGTGAADDSGLPNDRFFAVRPEGSVSTLKIQRTERGDSAVYLCASRQGTGELFFGEGSRLTVL.

This chain links TRBV19 with TRBJ1-6; 7 nucleotides match TRBD1. This CDR3 has 16 amino acids. Germline assignment: CDR1 LNHDA and CDR2 SQIVND (reference sequence). V was clipped by 0 bases and J by 10 bases; unmatched bases: 9. The CDR3 reads CASSIDLAGGGSPLHF. Here the CDR3 DNA reads TGTGCCAGTAGTATAGATCTGGCAGGGGGAGGATCACCCCTCCACTTT.

The chain has TRBV7-3 and TRBJ2-5, with D maybe TRBD2 (6 bases). The germline V and J ends were trimmed by 5 bases and 5 bases, with 15 bases remaining between them. CDR1 and CDR2 from the germline V gene are SGHTA and FQGTGA. This CDR3 has 14 amino acids. CDR3 bases: TGTGCCAGCAGCCAGGGACGTCGGGGGGAGACCCAGTACTTC. This encodes CASSQGRRGETQYF.

The rearrangement uses TRBV28 and TRBJ1-1; weak D call: TRBD1 (6 bases). CDR1 MDHEN and CDR2 SYDVKM come from the germline V gene. The CDR3 extends over 18 amino acids. Trimming shortened V by 2 bases and J by 7 bases, and 26 bases separated the two germline ends. The CDR3 nucleotides are TGTGCCAGCAGTTTAGTGGGGGGGCAATTGGGACACCGGGGTGAAGCTTTCTTT. It translates to CASSLVGGQLGHRGEAFF. The whole variable domain, remainder taken from reference TRBV28 and TRBJ1-1, is DVKVTQSSRYLVKRTGEKVFLECVQDMDHENMFWYRQDPGLGLRLIYFSYDVKMKEKGDIPEGYSVSREKKERFSLILESASTNQTSMYLCASSLVGGQLGHRGEAFFGQGTRLTVV.

The chain links TRBV5-4 to TRBJ2-2, with TRBD2 identical over 13 bases. Trimming took 4 bases from V and 5 from J; bases not matched to a gene: 5. The CDR3 extends over 16 amino acids. Germline CDR1 SGHNT, CDR2 YYREEE (reference sequence). The CDR3 loop reads CASSQLAGGSTGELFF. The CDR3 DNA follows: TGTGCCAGCAGCCAACTAGCGGGGGGGTCTACCGGGGAGCTGTTTTTT.

This clone was seen a handful of times. The rearrangement joins TRBV30 to TRBJ1-2; no firm D call. This CDR3 is built from 10 residues. V dropped 7 bases and J dropped 2 bases, with 5 bases sitting between them. Per germline, CDR1 GTSNPN and CDR2 SVGIG (reference sequence). In nucleotides, the CDR3 is TGTGCCTCCGGGAACTATGGCTACACCTTC. Translated: CASGNYGYTF.

The chain has TRBV9 and TRBJ1-2; TRBD1 is a possible D gene (5 bases). The V gene's germline CDR1 is SGDLS and CDR2 YYNGEE. The CDR3 has 15 amino acids. V gave up 4 bases and J gave up 6 bases, with 19 bases separating them. The CDR3 is CASSPSGAVPNGYTF. CDR3 bases: TGTGCCAGCAGCCCCTCTGGGGCAGTCCCGAATGGCTACACCTTC. Full variable domain (remainder filled in from reference TRBV9 and TRBJ1-2): DSGVTQTPKHLITATGQRVTLRCSPRSGDLSVYWYQQSLDQGLQFLIQYYNGEERAKGNILERFSAQQFPDLHSELNLSSLELGDSALYFCASSPSGAVPNGYTFGSGTRLTVV.

The V and J genes are TRBV11-2 and TRBJ1-2; D not certain. CDR3 size: 12 residues. Germline CDR1 is SGHAT and CDR2 is FQNNGV. V was trimmed by 1 base and J by 6 bases, leaving 6 bases between them. The chain's CDR3 is CASSLAQDGYTF. DNA for the CDR3: TGTGCCAGCAGCTTAGCTCAGGATGGCTACACCTTC.

The chain couples TRBV12-5 to TRBJ1-1; the match to TRBD1 covers 8 bases. The CDR3 is 14 residues long. Trimming took 6 bases from V and 6 from J; bases not matched to a gene: 9. Germline V gene lookup returns CDR1 LGHNT and CDR2 FRNRAP. The CDR3 here is CASGLGTGVAEAFF. The CDR3 DNA is TGTGCTAGTGGGCTTGGGACAGGCGTGGCTGAAGCTTTCTTT. Full variable domain (outside the CDR3, taken from reference TRBV12-5 and TRBJ1-1): DARVTQTPRHKVTEMGQEVTMRCQPILGHNTVFWYRQTMMQGLELLAYFRNRAPLDDSGMPKDRFSAEMPDATLATLKIQPSEPRDSAVYFCASGLGTGVAEAFFGQGTRLTVV.

This chain links TRBV18 with TRBJ2-1; 7 nucleotides line up with TRBD2. Germline assignment: CDR1 KGHSH and CDR2 LQKENI. The CDR3 loop spans 13 amino acids. The ends lost 3 bases at V and 10 bases at J; junction bases unmatched: 6. The CDR3 region has the DNA TGTGCCAGCTCACCGGGCGGGAGAGCCGAGCAGTTCTTC. This sequence encodes CASSPGGRAEQFF. Supplemented by reference TRBV18 and TRBJ2-1, the full variable domain reads NAGVMQNPRHLVRRRGQEARLRCSPMKGHSHVYWYRQLPEEGLKFMVYLQKENIIDESGMPKERFSAEFPKEGPSILRIQQVVRGDSAAYFCASSPGGRAEQFFGPGTRLTVL.